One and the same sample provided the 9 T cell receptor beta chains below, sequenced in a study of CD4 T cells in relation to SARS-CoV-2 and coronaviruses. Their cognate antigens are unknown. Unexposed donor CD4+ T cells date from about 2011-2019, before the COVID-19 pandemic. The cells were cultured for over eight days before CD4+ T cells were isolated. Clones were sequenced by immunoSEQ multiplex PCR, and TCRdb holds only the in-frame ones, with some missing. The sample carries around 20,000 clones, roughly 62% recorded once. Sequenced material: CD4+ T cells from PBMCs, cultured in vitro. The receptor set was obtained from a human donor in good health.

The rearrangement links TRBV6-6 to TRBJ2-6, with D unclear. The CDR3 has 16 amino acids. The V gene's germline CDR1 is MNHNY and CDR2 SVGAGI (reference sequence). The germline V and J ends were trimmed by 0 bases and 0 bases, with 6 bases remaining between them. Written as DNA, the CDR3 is TGTGCCAGCAGTTACTCTGGCCGCTCTGGGGCCAACGTCCTGACTTTC. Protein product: CASSYSGRSGANVLTF.

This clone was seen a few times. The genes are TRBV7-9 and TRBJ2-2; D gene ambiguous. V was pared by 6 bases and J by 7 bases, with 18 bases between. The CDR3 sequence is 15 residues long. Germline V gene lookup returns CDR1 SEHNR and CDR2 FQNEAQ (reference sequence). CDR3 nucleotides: TGTGCCAGCAGAGAGCCGGGTATAGGAAGCGGGGAGCTGTTTTTT. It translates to CASREPGIGSGELFF.

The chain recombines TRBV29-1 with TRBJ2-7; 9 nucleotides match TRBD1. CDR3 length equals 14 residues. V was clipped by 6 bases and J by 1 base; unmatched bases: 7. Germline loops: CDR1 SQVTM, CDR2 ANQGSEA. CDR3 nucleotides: TGCAGCGTGGGCGGGACAGGGAATTCCTACGAGCAGTACTTC. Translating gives CSVGGTGNSYEQYF.

The CDR3 sequence: CASSPTTGTPLNFF. In nucleotides, the CDR3 is TGTGCCAGTAGTCCCACGACAGGGACCCCATTGAATTTCTTT. The J gene is TRBJ1-1, the V gene TRBV19; 7 nucleotides agree with TRBD1. The ends lost 5 bases at V and 13 bases at J; junction bases unmatched: 16. Germline V gene sequence: CDR1 LNHDA, CDR2 SQIVND (reference sequence). The CDR3 runs 14 residues.

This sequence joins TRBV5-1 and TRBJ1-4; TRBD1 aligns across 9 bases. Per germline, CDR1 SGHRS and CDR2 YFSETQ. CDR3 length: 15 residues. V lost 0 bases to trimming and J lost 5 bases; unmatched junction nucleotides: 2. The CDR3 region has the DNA TGCGCCAGCAGCTTGGAAGGACAGGGGAATGAAAAACTGTTTTTT. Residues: CASSLEGQGNEKLFF.

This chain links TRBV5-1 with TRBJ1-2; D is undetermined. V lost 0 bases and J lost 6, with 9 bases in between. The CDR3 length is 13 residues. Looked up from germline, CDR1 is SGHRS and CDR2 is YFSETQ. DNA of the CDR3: TGCGCCAGCAGCTTGGCGGGGAGGGATGGCTACACCTTC. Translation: CASSLAGRDGYTF.

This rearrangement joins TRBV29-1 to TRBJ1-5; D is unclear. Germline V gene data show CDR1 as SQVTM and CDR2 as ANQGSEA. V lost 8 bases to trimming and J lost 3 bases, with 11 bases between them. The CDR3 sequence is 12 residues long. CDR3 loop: CSPHSYNQPQHF. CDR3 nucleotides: TGCAGCCCACACAGTTACAATCAGCCCCAGCATTTT.

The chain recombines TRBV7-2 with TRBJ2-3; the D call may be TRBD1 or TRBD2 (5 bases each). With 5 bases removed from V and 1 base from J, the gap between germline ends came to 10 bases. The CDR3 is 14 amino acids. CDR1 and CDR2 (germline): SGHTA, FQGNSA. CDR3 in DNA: TGTGCCAGCAGCCGGGGCCCCGGCACAGATACGCAGTATTTT. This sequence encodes CASSRGPGTDTQYF.

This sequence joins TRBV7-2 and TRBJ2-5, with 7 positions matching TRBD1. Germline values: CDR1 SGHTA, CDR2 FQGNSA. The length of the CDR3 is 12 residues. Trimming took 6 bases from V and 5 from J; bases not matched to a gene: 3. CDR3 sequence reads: CASRTQGETQYF. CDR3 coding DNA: TGTGCCAGCAGGACACAGGGGGAGACCCAGTACTTC.